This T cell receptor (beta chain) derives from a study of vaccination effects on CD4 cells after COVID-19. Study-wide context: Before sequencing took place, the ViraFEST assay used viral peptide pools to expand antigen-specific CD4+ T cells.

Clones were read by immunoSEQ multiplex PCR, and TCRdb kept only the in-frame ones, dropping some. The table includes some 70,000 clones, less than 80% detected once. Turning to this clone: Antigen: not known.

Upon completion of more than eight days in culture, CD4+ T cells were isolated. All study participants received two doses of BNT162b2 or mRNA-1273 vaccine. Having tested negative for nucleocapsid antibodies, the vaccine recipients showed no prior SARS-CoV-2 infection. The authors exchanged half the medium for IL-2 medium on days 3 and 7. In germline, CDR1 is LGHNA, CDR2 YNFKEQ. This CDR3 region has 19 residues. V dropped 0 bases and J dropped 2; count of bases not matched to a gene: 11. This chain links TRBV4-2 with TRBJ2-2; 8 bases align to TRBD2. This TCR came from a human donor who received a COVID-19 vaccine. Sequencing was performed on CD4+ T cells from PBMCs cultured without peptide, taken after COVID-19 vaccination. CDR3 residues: CASSQDLSQRGINTGELFF. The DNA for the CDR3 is TGTGCCAGCAGCCAAGATCTGTCCCAGCGGGGGATTAACACCGGGGAGCTGTTTTTT.